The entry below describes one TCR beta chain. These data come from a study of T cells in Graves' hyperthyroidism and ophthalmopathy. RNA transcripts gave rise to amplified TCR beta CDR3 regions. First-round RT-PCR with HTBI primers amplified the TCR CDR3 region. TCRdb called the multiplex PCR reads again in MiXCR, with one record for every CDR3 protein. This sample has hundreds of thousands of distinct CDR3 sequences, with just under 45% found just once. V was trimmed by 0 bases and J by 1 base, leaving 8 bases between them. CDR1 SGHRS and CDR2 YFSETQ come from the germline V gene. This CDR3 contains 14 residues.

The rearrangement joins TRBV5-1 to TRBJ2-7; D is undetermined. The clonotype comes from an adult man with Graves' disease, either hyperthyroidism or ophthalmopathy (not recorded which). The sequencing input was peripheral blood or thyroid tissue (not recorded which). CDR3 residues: CASSLDIDSYEQYF. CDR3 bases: TGCGCCAGCAGCTTGGATATTGATTCCTACGAGCAGTACTTC. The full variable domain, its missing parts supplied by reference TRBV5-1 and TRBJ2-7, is KAGVTQTPRYLIKTRGQQVTLSCSPISGHRSVSWYQQTPGQGLQFLFEYFSETQRNKGNFPGRFSGRQFSNSRSEMNVSTLELGDSALYLCASSLDIDSYEQYFGPGTRLTVT.